These T cell receptor beta chains were read from a single sample in a study of blood T cell repertoires in COVID-19. Using immunoSEQ multiplex PCR, the repertoire was profiled, and TCRdb retains in-frame clones only, with some absent. The sample yields about 120,000 clones, less than 90% seen once. The sequencing input was peripheral blood. Receptor source: an elderly man with active or convalescent COVID-19. The CDR3 runs from the conserved cysteine through the conserved F or W. D genes are given only for firm matches. The size field is filled for only some rows; it gives once, few, many or a size class.

d_call j_call v_call clone_size cdr3_aa cdr3_nt
TRBD1 TRBJ2-2 TRBV27 once CASSRRQGNFPGELFF TGTGCCAGCAGCCGACGACAGGGCAACTTCCCCGGGGAGCTGTTTTTT
NA TRBJ2-5 TRBV18 NA CASSPRQGGGETQYF TGTGCCAGCTCACCACGCCAGGGAGGCGGGGAGACCCAGTACTTC
NA TRBJ1-5 TRBV5-6 NA CASSLAAGERPQHF TGTGCCAGCAGCTTGGCCGCAGGCGAAAGGCCCCAGCATTTT
TRBD1 TRBJ1-1 TRBV5-1 few CASSSNRGLNTEAFF TGCGCCAGCAGCTCCAACAGGGGTCTGAACACTGAAGCTTTCTTT
TRBD1 TRBJ2-7 TRBV15 NA CATSGWDRGYGYEQYF TGTGCCACCAGCGGATGGGACAGGGGGTACGGTTACGAGCAGTACTTC
NA TRBJ2-3 TRBV20-1 NA CSASELVKSTQYF TGCAGTGCTAGTGAGTTAGTCAAAAGTACGCAGTATTTT
NA TRBJ2-1 TRBV2 NA CASRERSYNEQFF TGTGCCAGCCGGGAGCGCTCCTACAATGAGCAGTTCTTC
NA TRBJ1-5 TRBV11-3 NA CASSFEHRPLFINQPQHF TGTGCCAGCAGCTTCGAACACAGACCCCTCTTTATCAATCAGCCCCAGCATTTT
TRBD1 TRBJ2-1 TRBV11-1 NA CASSLAQAGGINEQFF TGTGCCAGCAGCTTAGCGCAGGCAGGGGGCATCAATGAGCAGTTCTTC
TRBD1 TRBJ1-1 TRBV11-1 NA CASSTRTGNPEAFF TGTGCCAGCAGCACCCGGACAGGAAACCCTGAAGCTTTCTTT
NA TRBJ2-1 TRBV11-3 NA CASSPRTETYNEQFF TGTGCCAGCAGCCCCCGGACTGAAACCTACAATGAGCAGTTCTTC
NA TRBJ1-3 TRBV7-8 NA CASSLRPGNTIYF TGTGCCAGCAGCTTGCGGCCGGGGAACACCATATATTTT
TRBD1 TRBJ2-7 TRBV29-1 NA CSVEGDRTYEQYF TGCAGCGTTGAGGGGGACAGAACCTACGAGCAGTACTTC
NA TRBJ1-1 TRBV7-2 NA CASSPPSVGGVTEAFF TGTGCCAGCAGCCCTCCCTCGGTAGGTGGAGTCACTGAAGCTTTCTTT
NA TRBJ1-6 TRBV5-4 NA CASSSKPRKARSPLHF TGTGCCAGCAGCTCAAAACCCAGGAAGGCTCGATCACCCCTCCACTTT
NA TRBJ2-7 TRBV30 once CAWRTGNEQYF TGTGCCTGGAGAACAGGGAACGAGCAGTACTTC
TRBD1 TRBJ1-4 TRBV6-5 few CASRAGGAANEKLFF TGTGCCAGCAGGGCAGGGGGCGCGGCTAATGAAAAACTGTTTTTT
NA TRBJ2-3 TRBV29-1 NA CSVETQGTDTQYF TGCAGCGTTGAAACCCAGGGCACAGATACGCAGTATTTT
NA TRBJ2-5 TRBV7-6 once CASSSSGEGETQYF TGTGCCAGCAGCTCCTCAGGGGAAGGAGAGACCCAGTACTTC
NA TRBJ1-5 TRBV6-5 NA CASSSRGGGQPQHF TGTGCCAGCAGTTCCAGGGGTGGCGGTCAGCCCCAGCATTTT
TRBD1 TRBJ2-1 TRBV11-2 NA CASSYGTGTYNEQFF TGTGCCAGCAGCTATGGGACAGGGACCTACAATGAGCAGTTCTTC
TRBD1 TRBJ1-3 TRBV6-5 NA CASAKGAGGNTIYF TGTGCCAGCGCGAAGGGGGCAGGGGGAAACACCATATATTTT
NA TRBJ1-1 TRBV6-1 NA CASSDPGHKNTEAFF TGTGCCAGCAGTGATCCGGGACACAAGAACACTGAAGCTTTCTTT
NA TRBJ1-6 TRBV27 few CASSSRPERVGSPLHF TGTGCCAGCAGTTCCAGGCCCGAACGAGTGGGTTCACCCCTCCACTTT
NA TRBJ1-6 TRBV7-8 NA CASSLVIQGRARNSPLHF TGTGCCAGCAGCTTAGTGATCCAGGGTAGGGCCAGGAATTCACCCCTCCACTTT
NA TRBJ1-3 TRBV7-2 NA CASSLGASGGSLGNTIYF TGTGCCAGCAGCTTAGGGGCTAGCGGCGGATCCCTGGGAAACACCATATATTTT
TRBD1 TRBJ1-4 TRBV2 NA CASSEETGGEKLFF TGTGCCAGCAGTGAAGAGACAGGGGGGGAAAAACTGTTTTTT
TRBD1 TRBJ1-2 TRBV7-3 once CASSPGQSYGYTF TGTGCCAGCAGCCCGGGACAGAGCTATGGCTACACCTTC
NA TRBJ1-2 TRBV11-2 NA CASSPPGRGGIYGYTF TGTGCCAGCAGCCCCCCCGGGCGGGGCGGTATCTATGGCTACACCTTC
NA TRBJ2-1 TRBV7-6 NA CASSSTETSPNEQFF TGTGCCAGCAGCTCCACCGAGACTAGTCCCAATGAGCAGTTCTTC